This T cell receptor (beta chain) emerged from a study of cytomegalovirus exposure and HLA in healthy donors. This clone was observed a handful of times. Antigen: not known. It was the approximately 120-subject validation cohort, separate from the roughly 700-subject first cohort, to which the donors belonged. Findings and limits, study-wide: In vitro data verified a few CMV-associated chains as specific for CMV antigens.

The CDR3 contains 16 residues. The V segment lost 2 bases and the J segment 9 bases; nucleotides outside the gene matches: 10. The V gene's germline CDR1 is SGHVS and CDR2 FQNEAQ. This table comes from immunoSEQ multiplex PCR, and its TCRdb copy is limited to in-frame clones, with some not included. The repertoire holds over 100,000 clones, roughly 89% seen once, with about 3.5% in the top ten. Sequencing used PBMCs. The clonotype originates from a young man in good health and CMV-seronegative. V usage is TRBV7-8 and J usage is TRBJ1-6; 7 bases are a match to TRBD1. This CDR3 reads CASSLFYRGTSSPLHF. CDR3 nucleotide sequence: TGTGCCAGCAGCTTATTTTACAGGGGAACGAGTTCACCCCTCCACTTT.